The source of this TCR beta chain is a study of CD8 T cells in ankylosing spondylitis. Study conclusions and caveats: Some of the motif variants had earlier been found in reactive arthritis patients' fluid and blood. From matched ankylosing spondylitis synovial fluid, disease-linked clones were reportedly recovered at significantly enriched levels.

TCRdb reanalysed the 5' RACE reads using MiXCR and keeps one entry per CDR3 protein. This table has more than 300,000 distinct CDR3 sequences, approximately 10% appearing once. This clonotype was recorded at least ten times. Its antigen is not identified. The sequence came from a female donor with ankylosing spondylitis or in good health (not recorded which). Sequenced sample: blood, either unsorted or a sorted T cell fraction (not recorded which).

The CDR3 DNA reads as TGTGCCAGCAGTTTAAGGCGGTTCCAAGAGACCCAGTACTTC. Translating it yields CASSLRRFQETQYF. V gene TRBV27 combines with J gene TRBJ2-5; D not certain. Germline CDR1 and CDR2: MNHEY and SMNVEV (reference sequence). This CDR3 comprises 14 residues. V lost 2 bases and J lost 1, with 8 bases in between.